Included here is one T cell receptor (beta chain) sequence, with context. The sample originates from a study of blood T cells in healthy people across ages. A sample-barcoded 5' primer and a J-beta primer mix were used in a second PCR of roughly 7 to 12 cycles. Each CDR3 protein gets one entry after TCRdb re-called the 5' RACE reads with MiXCR. The sample lists hundreds of thousands of distinct CDR3 sequences, 45% to 70% occurring once. V gave up 9 bases and J gave up 3 bases; unmatched junction bases: 10. The CDR3 totals 14 residues. Germline loops: CDR1 MDHEN, CDR2 SYDVKM. This receptor was identified in a man aged 35-49 years in good health. The chain joins TRBV28 to TRBJ2-7, with 8 bases identical to TRBD1. The sequencing input was blood. CDR3 in amino acids: CASSGDRTFYEQYF. In DNA, the CDR3 is TGTGCCAGTTCGGGGGACAGGACCTTCTACGAGCAGTACTTC.